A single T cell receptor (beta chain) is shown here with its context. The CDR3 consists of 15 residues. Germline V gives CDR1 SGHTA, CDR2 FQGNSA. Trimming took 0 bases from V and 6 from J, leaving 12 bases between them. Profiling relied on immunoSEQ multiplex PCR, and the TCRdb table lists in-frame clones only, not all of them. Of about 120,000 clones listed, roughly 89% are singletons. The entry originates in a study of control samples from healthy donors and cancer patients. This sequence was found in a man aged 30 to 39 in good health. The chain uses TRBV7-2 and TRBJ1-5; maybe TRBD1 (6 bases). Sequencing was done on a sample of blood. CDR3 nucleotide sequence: TGTGCCAGCAGCTTAGCAGGGGGAACCGGTCAGCCCCAGCATTTT. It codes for CASSLAGGTGQPQHF.